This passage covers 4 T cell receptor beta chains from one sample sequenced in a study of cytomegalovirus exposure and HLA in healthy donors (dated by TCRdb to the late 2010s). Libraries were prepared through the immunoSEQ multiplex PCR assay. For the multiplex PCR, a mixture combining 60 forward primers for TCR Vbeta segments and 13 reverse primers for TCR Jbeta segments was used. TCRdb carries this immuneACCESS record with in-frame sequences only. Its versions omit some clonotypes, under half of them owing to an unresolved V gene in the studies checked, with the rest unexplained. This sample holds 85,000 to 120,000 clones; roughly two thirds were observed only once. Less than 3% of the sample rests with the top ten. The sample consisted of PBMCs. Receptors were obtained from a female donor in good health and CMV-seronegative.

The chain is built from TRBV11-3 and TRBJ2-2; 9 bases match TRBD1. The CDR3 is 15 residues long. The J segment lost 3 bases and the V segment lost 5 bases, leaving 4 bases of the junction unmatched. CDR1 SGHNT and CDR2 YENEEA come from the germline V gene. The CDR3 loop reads CASSLDRGDTGELFF. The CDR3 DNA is TGTGCCAGCAGCCTCGACAGGGGGGACACCGGGGAGCTGTTTTTT. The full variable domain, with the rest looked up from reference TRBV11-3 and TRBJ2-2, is EAGVVQSPRYKIIEKKQPVAFWCNPISGHNTLYWYLQNLGQGPELLIRYENEEAVDDSQLPKDRFSAERLKGVDSTLKIQPAELGDSAVYLCASSLDRGDTGELFFGEGSRLTVL.

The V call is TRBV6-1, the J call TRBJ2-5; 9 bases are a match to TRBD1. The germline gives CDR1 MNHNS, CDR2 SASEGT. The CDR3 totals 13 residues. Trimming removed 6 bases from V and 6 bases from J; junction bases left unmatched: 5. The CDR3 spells CASRETGGQTQYF. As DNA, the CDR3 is TGTGCCAGCAGGGAGACAGGGGGGCAGACCCAGTACTTC.

This CDR3 reads CASSPLPGRGTEAFF. The CDR3 DNA is TGTGCCAGCTCACCATTGCCAGGGCGGGGAACTGAAGCTTTCTTT. This chain uses TRBV18 with TRBJ1-1; perhaps TRBD1 as D (5 bases). Deletions cut 2 bases from V and 5 bases from J, with 15 bases between. Looked up from germline, CDR1 is KGHSH and CDR2 is LQKENI. This CDR3 is built from 15 residues. Using reference TRBV18 and TRBJ1-1 for the parts outside the CDR3, the full variable domain is NAGVMQNPRHLVRRRGQEARLRCSPMKGHSHVYWYRQLPEEGLKFMVYLQKENIIDESGMPKERFSAEFPKEGPSILRIQQVVRGDSAAYFCASSPLPGRGTEAFFGQGTRLTVV.

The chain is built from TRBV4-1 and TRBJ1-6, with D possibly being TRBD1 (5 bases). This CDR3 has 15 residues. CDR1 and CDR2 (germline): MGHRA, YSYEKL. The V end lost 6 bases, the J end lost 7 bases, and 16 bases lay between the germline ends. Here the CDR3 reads CASRNPGRTNSPLHF. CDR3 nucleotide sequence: TGCGCCAGCAGAAACCCTGGACGGACAAATTCACCCCTCCACTTT.